This T cell receptor (beta chain) was identified during a study of blood T cell repertoires in COVID-19. Across the study: Samples came from the United States, Italy and Spain, spanning acute and convalescent COVID-19. Sources were T cells, B-cell-depleted T cells, or PBMCs; the material itself was cDNA or gDNA.

Sequencing used immunoSEQ multiplex PCR; TCRdb keeps in-frame clones, though not all of them. The sample includes around 300,000 clones, roughly nine tenths of them seen just once. V dropped 1 base and J dropped 1; count of bases not matched to a gene: 6. This CDR3 region has 16 residues. Germline CDR1 and CDR2: MNHEY and SMNVEV (reference sequence). This study enrolled people aged 18 to 89 from roughly 24 US geographic areas. Cohort allocation depended upon clinical history that participants reported. The sample consisted of PBMCs or T cells enriched from blood (not recorded which). This sequence was found in a woman in her 30s who had recovered from COVID-19. The chain combines TRBV27 with TRBJ2-7; 8 bases fit TRBD2. This CDR3 is CASSLYLAGSSYEQYF. For the CDR3, the DNA is TGTGCCAGCAGTTTATATCTAGCGGGTAGTTCCTACGAGCAGTACTTC.